These 11 T cell receptor beta chains share one sample of origin, sequenced in a study of post-analysis software for immune sequencing data. Findings and limits, study-wide: Controls had lower frequencies than patients of about 5 TRBV segments, which included TRBV5-6, TRBV5-1 and TRBV20-1.

Tagging with unique molecular identifiers was a feature of the TCR beta cDNA libraries. TCRdb itself ran the PCR reads through MiXCR, one entry per CDR3 protein. The data contain around 440,000 distinct CDR3 sequences, less than 45% of them singletons. No antigen has been assigned to these receptors. The material sequenced was blood. These TCRs come from a girl under 18 with multiple sclerosis.

Only one count was recorded for this clonotype. The conserved phenylalanine or tryptophan is not found at the CDR3 terminus, so this likely reflects a read error. This rearrangement joins TRBV20-1 to TRBJ2-1; the D call may be TRBD1 or TRBD2 (6 bases each). The CDR3 runs 17 residues. V lost 4 bases, J lost 2 bases, and 21 bases lay in between. Germline CDR1 reads DFQATT; CDR2 reads SNEGSKA (reference sequence). CDR3 loop: CSATGTVGGGPYNEQFI. DNA of the CDR3: TGCAGTGCTACAGGTACCGTGGGGGGCGGACCCTACAATGAGCAGTTCATC.

V gene TRBV7-9 combines with J gene TRBJ2-7; D might be TRBD1 or TRBD2, each matching 5 bases. V dropped 6 bases and J dropped 3 bases, with 18 bases sitting between them. Germline V gene data show CDR1 as SEHNR and CDR2 as FQNEAQ (reference sequence). The CDR3 consists of 15 residues. Written as DNA, the CDR3 is TGTGCCAGCAGTCAAACACGGGACGCTGGCTACGAGCAGTACTTC. Protein product: CASSQTRDAGYEQYF.

This rearrangement joins TRBV5-1 to TRBJ2-1; 10 bases agree with TRBD1. The junction had 9 bases not matched to a gene; V was cut back by 7 bases and J by 8 bases. Germline CDR1 and CDR2: SGHRS and YFSETQ. The CDR3 contains 14 residues. The CDR3 sequence: CASRDRGNEDEQFF. The CDR3 DNA reads as TGCGCCAGCCGGGACAGGGGAAACGAAGATGAGCAGTTCTTC. The full variable domain, its missing parts supplied by reference TRBV5-1 and TRBJ2-1, is KAGVTQTPRYLIKTRGQQVTLSCSPISGHRSVSWYQQTPGQGLQFLFEYFSETQRNKGNFPGRFSGRQFSNSRSEMNVSTLELGDSALYLCASRDRGNEDEQFFGPGTRLTVL.

The chain combines TRBV6-2 or TRBV6-3 with TRBJ1-2; TRBD1 might be the D (5 bases). The CDR3 loop spans 14 amino acids. Looked up from germline, CDR1 is MNHEY and CDR2 is SVGEGT. Between the trimmed V and J ends, which lost 3 bases and 3 bases, there was a span of 11 bases. For the CDR3, the DNA is TGTGCCAGCAGTTATGGAGGGGCAGACTATGGCTACACCTTC. Its translation: CASSYGGADYGYTF.

V is TRBV10-3 and J is TRBJ2-1; TRBD1 aligns across 9 bases. After removal of 6 bases from V and 10 bases from J, the junction contained 10 bases not matched to a gene. Germline V CDR1 and CDR2: ENHRY, SYGVKD. The CDR3 is 14 amino acids. The CDR3 bases are TGTGCCATCAGAAGACAGGGGGACTCCTACGAGCAGTTCTTC. Its translation is CAIRRQGDSYEQFF.

This clonotype occurred once. The chain joins TRBV28 to TRBJ2-7; 7 nucleotides align to TRBD1. There are 14 residues in the CDR3. Per the germline V gene, CDR1 is MDHEN and CDR2 is SYDVKM. V shed 7 bases and J 2 bases; nucleotides not matched to a gene: 8. The CDR3 here is CASTFLDRPYEQYF. DNA of the CDR3: TGTGCCAGCACCTTCTTGGACAGGCCCTACGAGCAGTACTTC.

The gene calls are TRBV20-1 and TRBJ2-7, with 9 nucleotides matching TRBD1. The junction had 15 bases not matched to a gene; V was cut back by 6 bases and J by 3 bases. The CDR3 loop spans 16 amino acids. Germline V lookup: CDR1 DFQATT, CDR2 SNEGSKA (reference sequence). CDR3: CSANPIDRGNIYEQYF. The CDR3 nucleotides read TGCAGTGCCAATCCCATCGACAGGGGGAATATCTACGAGCAGTACTTC.

This chain links TRBV5-1 with TRBJ2-5, with TRBD2 identical over 12 bases. Germline V lookup: CDR1 SGHRS, CDR2 YFSETQ. The CDR3 consists of 16 residues. The junction had 5 bases not matched to a gene; V was cut back by 0 bases and J by 5 bases. CDR3 sequence reads: CASSLELAGGRETQYF. CDR3 bases: TGCGCCAGCAGCTTGGAACTAGCGGGAGGTAGGGAGACCCAGTACTTC.

This clonotype came up a few times. CDR3 in amino acids: CSARDRTSAYEQYF. CDR3 coding DNA: TGCAGTGCTAGAGATCGGACTAGCGCCTACGAGCAGTACTTC. The chain carries TRBV20-1 and TRBJ2-7; 9 nucleotides match TRBD2. The V and J ends lost 0 bases and 2 bases, in that order; junction bases with no gene match: 2. CDR1 and CDR2 from the germline V gene are DFQATT and SNEGSKA (reference sequence). The CDR3 extends over 14 amino acids.

A few counts support this clonotype. The rearrangement joins TRBV12-3 or TRBV12-4 to TRBJ2-1; no reliable D call. CDR3 length: 12 amino acids. Trimming shortened V by 3 bases and J by 5 bases, and 5 bases separated the two germline ends. CDR3 loop: CASSFFNNEQFF. CDR3 DNA sequence: TGTGCCAGCAGTTTTTTCAACAATGAGCAGTTCTTC.

This clonotype was observed a handful of times. The chain is built from TRBV12-3 or TRBV12-4 and TRBJ2-1; tentatively, D is TRBD1 or TRBD2 (5 bases each). The CDR3 is 12 amino acids. V lost 11 bases to trimming and J lost 0 bases, with 8 bases between them. The chain's CDR3 is CALGDSYNEQFF. The CDR3 nucleotides read TGTGCCTTGGGGGACTCCTACAATGAGCAGTTCTTC.